This T cell receptor beta chain was captured in a study of T cells after yellow fever vaccination. Germline V gene sequence: CDR1 DFQATT, CDR2 SNEGSKA (reference sequence). The CDR3 length is 9 residues, termini included. A remark on this clonotype: Its specificity is not known. The conserved phenylalanine or tryptophan is not found at the CDR3 terminus, so this likely reflects a read error. Because the CDR3's place on the DNA is in doubt, the DNA is left out and the CDR3 is given as listed by TCRdb.

For TCR, cDNA came from 5'RACE template switching, which added a universal primer site and UMIs. TCRdb redid the calling of the 5' RACE reads with MiXCR, one entry per CDR3 protein. The sample contains approximately 550,000 distinct CDR3 sequences, around an eighth of which appear only once. Study results and limitations: Researchers cautioned that FACS-sorted repertoires could harbor abundant clonotypes contaminating from the bulk population.

This receptor was identified in a man in his thirties or forties who received the YFV17D yellow fever vaccine. The chain carries TRBV20-1 and TRBJ2-5; the table gives TRBD1 as D, unverified against the DNA. Sequencing used PBMCs, obtained on the day of the yellow fever booster vaccination. The CDR3 is CSSGKGPYL.